These 22 T cell receptor beta chains came from one sample sequenced in a study of T cell repertoires in cytomegalovirus infection. TCRdb fed the reads into MiXCR, producing one record per CDR3 protein. The data contain fewer than 400,000 distinct CDR3 sequences, 15% to 20% of them singletons. The sequenced sample consisted of PBMCs. Source of these receptors: a human donor in good health (CMV status not recorded). Some clones in this sample may be carry-over from other donors' samples.

With regard to this clonotype: Since a much larger clone is just one base distant, this may be a read error. The V gene is TRBV12-3 or TRBV12-4, the J gene TRBJ2-1; D is ambiguous. Trimming cost V 7 bases and J 3 bases, with 10 bases left between them. The CDR3 covers 13 residues. CDR3 nucleotide sequence: TGTGCCAGCAAGGGTTTCTACTACAATGAGCAGTTCTTC. Residues: CASKGFYYNEQFF.

At least ten counts were recorded for this clonotype. The genes are TRBV7-2 and TRBJ2-7; tentatively, D is TRBD1 (6 bases). CDR1 is SGHTA and CDR2 is FQGNSA in the germline V gene. Between the trimmed V and J ends, which lost 3 bases and 7 bases, there was a span of 13 bases. The CDR3 is 13 amino acids. CDR3 in amino acids: CASSLMGAQEQYF. The CDR3 DNA follows: TGTGCCAGCAGCTTGATGGGGGCACAGGAGCAGTACTTC.

The rearrangement joins TRBV20-1 to TRBJ2-7; D call uncertain. The CDR3 loop spans 11 amino acids. Germline V lookup: CDR1 DFQATT, CDR2 SNEGSKA (reference sequence). The V end was cut by 5 bases, the J end by 3 bases, with 8 bases between. CDR3 nucleotides: TGCAGTGCTGGGGATGTCTACGAGCAGTACTTC. It translates to CSAGDVYEQYF.

This clonotype was counted a single time. The chain recombines TRBV19 with TRBJ1-2; possible D gene TRBD1, 5 bases. The CDR3 contains 15 residues. V was trimmed by 4 bases and J by 7 bases, leaving 19 bases between them. Germline loops: CDR1 LNHDA, CDR2 SQIVND (reference sequence). CDR3 loop: CASSTHPGAPGGYTF. The CDR3 DNA is TGTGCCAGTAGTACCCACCCTGGGGCCCCGGGTGGCTACACCTTC.

The chain uses TRBV28 and TRBJ2-3; D remains unclear. The CDR3 covers 17 residues. Germline lookup yields CDR1 MDHEN and CDR2 SYDVKM. The ends were cut back, 1 base at V and 0 bases at J, with 14 bases in the middle. The DNA of the CDR3 is TGTGCCAGCAGTTTATTGGCGGCCCCGCAAAGCACAGATACGCAGTATTTT. This encodes CASSLLAAPQSTDTQYF. The variable domain in full, with the rest retrieved from reference TRBV28 and TRBJ2-3, is DVKVTQSSRYLVKRTGEKVFLECVQDMDHENMFWYRQDPGLGLRLIYFSYDVKMKEKGDIPEGYSVSREKKERFSLILESASTNQTSMYLCASSLLAAPQSTDTQYFGPGTRLTVL.

This clonotype showed up many times. This chain links TRBV7-9 with TRBJ2-3, with 10 bases aligning to TRBD2. The V gene end was trimmed by 5 bases and the J gene end by 4 bases; junction bases not matched to a gene: 6. This CDR3 has 15 amino acids. Looked up from germline, CDR1 is SEHNR and CDR2 is FQNEAQ (reference sequence). The CDR3, as DNA: TGTGCCAGCAGCCCGAGCGGGGGGGCTGCAGATACGCAGTATTTT. This encodes CASSPSGGAADTQYF.

This clonotype was counted between two and nine times. The chain carries TRBV7-9 and TRBJ2-7; D is possibly TRBD2 (6 bases). Trimming stripped 2 bases from V and 3 bases from J, with 14 bases between. The CDR3 covers 15 residues. The V gene's germline CDR1 is SEHNR and CDR2 FQNEAQ (reference sequence). The CDR3 region has the DNA TGTGCCAGCAGCTTATGGCGGGGTGAATTCTACGAGCAGTACTTC. Translating it yields CASSLWRGEFYEQYF.

This clonotype is a singleton in its sample. The J gene is TRBJ1-2, the V gene TRBV20-1; D unresolved. V was trimmed by 3 bases and J by 4 bases, leaving 6 bases between them. Germline V gives CDR1 DFQATT, CDR2 SNEGSKA (reference sequence). The CDR3 covers 11 residues. CDR3 sequence reads: CSASSGYGYTF. The CDR3 DNA sequence: TGCAGTGCTAGTTCAGGCTATGGCTACACCTTC.

This clonotype was seen only a few times. This rearrangement joins TRBV12-5 to TRBJ1-4; a possible D gene is TRBD1 (5 bases). Per the germline V gene, CDR1 is LGHNT and CDR2 is FRNRAP. Between the trimmed V and J ends, which lost 1 base and 6 bases, there was a span of 9 bases. This CDR3 is 14 amino acids long. Here the CDR3 reads CASGLGARDEKLFF. Here the CDR3 DNA reads TGTGCTAGTGGTTTGGGGGCCAGGGATGAAAAACTGTTTTTT.

On this clonotype: This clone may be a read error of a much larger clone one base away. The chain carries TRBV11-2 and TRBJ1-6; a possible D gene is TRBD1 (5 bases). This CDR3 is 13 amino acids long. The germline V gene has CDR1 SGHAT and CDR2 FQNNGV. The CDR3 bases are TGTGCCAGCAGCTGGGACGGGTATTCACCCCGCCACTTT. Protein sequence: CASSWDGYSPRHF.

This clonotype has just one count. V is TRBV2 and J is TRBJ2-3, with D tentatively TRBD2 (6 bases). The CDR3 covers 15 residues. The V gene's germline CDR1 is SNHLY and CDR2 FYNNEI. The V end was cut by 1 base, the J end by 8 bases, with 16 bases between. CDR3 DNA: TGTGCCAGCAGTGAAGAGCGGGCGGCGTTCGGTACGCAGTATTTT. It yields the protein CASSEERAAFGTQYF.

This clonotype was seen a few times. V usage is TRBV11-2 and J usage is TRBJ2-4; maybe TRBD2 (7 bases). Germline V lookup: CDR1 SGHAT, CDR2 FQNNGV. This CDR3 has 15 amino acids. The V end was cut by 5 bases, the J end by 8 bases, with 19 bases between. The CDR3 loop reads CASSPPGGRRDIQYF. The CDR3 DNA is TGTGCCAGCAGCCCCCCGGGGGGCAGGAGGGACATTCAGTACTTC.

This clonotype occurred many times. Written as DNA, the CDR3 is TGTGCCAGCAGTACAGGGGACTCCTACGAGCAGTACTTC. Protein product: CASSTGDSYEQYF. This rearrangement joins TRBV28 to TRBJ2-7; 7 nucleotides agree with TRBD1. CDR1 and CDR2 from the germline V gene are MDHEN and SYDVKM. V gave up 5 bases and J gave up 0 bases; unmatched junction bases: 1. The CDR3 runs 13 residues.

This clonotype was observed a handful of times. The CDR3 sequence is CSARVESGNTIYF. The CDR3 nucleotides read TGCAGTGCTAGAGTAGAGTCTGGAAACACCATATATTTT. This chain uses TRBV20-1 with TRBJ1-3; D gene uncertain. The CDR3 is 13 residues long. The V end was cut by 1 base, the J end by 1 base, with 5 bases between. Germline loops: CDR1 DFQATT, CDR2 SNEGSKA (reference sequence).

The rearrangement joins TRBV19 to TRBJ1-5; D uncertain. With 7 bases removed from V and 6 bases from J, the gap between germline ends came to 13 bases. Germline CDR1 reads LNHDA; CDR2 reads SQIVND (reference sequence). The CDR3 has 13 amino acids. CDR3 bases: TGTGCCAGTACCATCGGACTAACTCAGCCCCAGCATTTT. The encoded protein is CASTIGLTQPQHF. Supplemented by reference TRBV19 and TRBJ1-5, the full variable domain reads DGGITQSPKYLFRKEGQNVTLSCEQNLNHDAMYWYRQDPGQGLRLIYYSQIVNDFQKGDIAEGYSVSREKKESFPLTVTSAQKNPTAFYLCASTIGLTQPQHFGDGTRLSIL.

V usage is TRBV10-3 and J usage is TRBJ1-4, with a weak D call TRBD1 (6 bases). Trimming removed 2 bases at V and 0 bases at J, with 16 bases between. From germline, CDR1 is ENHRY and CDR2 SYGVKD. The CDR3 length is 18 residues. CDR3 amino acids: CAISEGTGHPATNEKLFF. The CDR3 DNA reads TGTGCCATCAGTGAGGGGACGGGACACCCTGCAACTAATGAAAAACTGTTTTTT.

The table lists this clonotype with a few counts. The genes are TRBV20-1 and TRBJ1-1; 9 positions agree with TRBD1. V lost 1 base to trimming and J lost 11 bases; unmatched junction nucleotides: 8. The CDR3 covers 13 residues. The germline gives CDR1 DFQATT, CDR2 SNEGSKA (reference sequence). The CDR3 DNA sequence: TGCAGTGCTAGAGTGGGACAGGGTTCTGCGGCTTTCTTT. Its protein is CSARVGQGSAAFF.

In this sample, this clonotype turned up many times. The chain carries TRBV7-6 and TRBJ2-5; D call uncertain. This CDR3 spans 13 amino acids. CDR1 SGHVS and CDR2 FNYEAQ come from the germline V gene. Trimming stripped 5 bases from V and 2 bases from J, with 9 bases between. This CDR3 reads CASSISDQETQYF. As DNA, the CDR3 is TGTGCCAGCAGCATCAGTGATCAAGAGACCCAGTACTTC.

The V and J genes are TRBV12-3 or TRBV12-4 and TRBJ2-1; D gene uncertain. The CDR3 length is 15 residues. V was cut by 1 base and J by 2 bases, with 9 bases left in between. CDR3 loop: CASSLGDSTYNEQFF. The CDR3 coding sequence is TGTGCCAGCAGTTTAGGGGATTCTACCTACAATGAGCAGTTCTTC.

The rearrangement joins TRBV6-2 or TRBV6-3 to TRBJ2-7; D is possibly TRBD1 (5 bases). CDR1 and CDR2 (germline): MNHEY, SVGEGT. This CDR3 region has 14 residues. V shed 4 bases and J shed 3 bases, with 13 bases lying between them. CDR3 residues: CASSSADRVYEQYF. CDR3 in DNA: TGTGCCAGCAGTTCCGCCGACAGAGTCTACGAGCAGTACTTC.

This clonotype was counted many times. The genes are TRBV6-9 and TRBJ1-5, with D perhaps TRBD1 (5 bases). CDR1 and CDR2 (germline): MNHGY, SVAAGI. Deletions cut 10 bases from V and 0 bases from J, with 19 bases between. CDR3 length equals 16 residues. The CDR3 here is CATPPPTQVSNQPQHF. CDR3 in DNA: TGTGCCACCCCACCACCCACACAGGTTAGCAATCAGCCCCAGCATTTT.

This clonotype was observed a few times. V is TRBV20-1 and J is TRBJ2-5, with 7 nucleotides matching TRBD1. Trimming removed 6 bases from V and 9 bases from J; junction bases left unmatched: 16. This CDR3 has 14 residues. Germline lookup yields CDR1 DFQATT and CDR2 SNEGSKA (reference sequence). The CDR3 sequence is CSATGTVLRSAQYF. The CDR3 region has the DNA TGCAGTGCAACCGGGACAGTCCTGAGGTCGGCCCAGTACTTC.